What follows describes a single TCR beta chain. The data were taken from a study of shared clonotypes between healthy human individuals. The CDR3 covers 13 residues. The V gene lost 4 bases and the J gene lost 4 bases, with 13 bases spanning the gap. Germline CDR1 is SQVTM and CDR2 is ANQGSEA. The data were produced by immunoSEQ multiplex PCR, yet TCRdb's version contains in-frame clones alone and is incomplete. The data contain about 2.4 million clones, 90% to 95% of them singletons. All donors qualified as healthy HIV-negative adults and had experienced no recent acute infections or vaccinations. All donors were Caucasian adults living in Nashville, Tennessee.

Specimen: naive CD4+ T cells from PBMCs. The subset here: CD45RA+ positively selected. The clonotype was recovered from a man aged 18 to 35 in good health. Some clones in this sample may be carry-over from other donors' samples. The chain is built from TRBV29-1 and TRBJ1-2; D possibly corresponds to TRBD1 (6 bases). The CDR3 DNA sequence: TGCAGCGTTGCGGTAACAGGGCGCTATGGCTACACCTTC. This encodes CSVAVTGRYGYTF.